These 13 T cell receptor beta chains were all obtained from the same sample, sequenced in a study of identical twins. MiXCR was run by TCRdb on the 5' RACE reads, yielding one entry per CDR3 protein. This sample has 1.5 million to 2 million distinct CDR3 sequences, with around a third found just once. Sequences were obtained from cord blood. These receptors all come from a newborn girl in good health.

The table lists this clonotype with a few counts. V is TRBV5-1 and J is TRBJ2-3, with D tentatively TRBD2 (5 bases). CDR3 length: 15 amino acids. Germline values: CDR1 SGHRS, CDR2 YFSETQ. V lost 3 bases, J lost 1 base, and 12 bases lay in between. CDR3 region: CASSSRWGGTDTQYF. DNA of the CDR3: TGCGCCAGCAGCTCAAGGTGGGGAGGCACAGATACGCAGTATTTT.

V usage is TRBV29-1 and J usage is TRBJ2-7; 10 nucleotides align to TRBD1. This CDR3 region has 14 residues. Germline CDR1 SQVTM, CDR2 ANQGSEA. V trimming: 3 bases; J trimming: 4 bases; junction bases outside the gene matches: 6. The chain's CDR3 is CSVEPGQGRYEQYF. The DNA of the CDR3 is TGCAGCGTTGAGCCGGGACAGGGGCGATACGAGCAGTACTTC.

This clonotype appeared a few times. This chain joins TRBV29-1 and TRBJ1-1, with D uncertain. This CDR3 contains 11 residues. The germline gives CDR1 SQVTM, CDR2 ANQGSEA. CDR3 sequence (DNA): TGCACCGGACTTTGGAACACTGAAGCTTTCTTT. This gives the protein CTGLWNTEAFF.

The genes are TRBV20-1 and TRBJ2-3; TRBD2 matches at 14 bases. The CDR3 is 19 residues long. CDR1 and CDR2 from the germline V gene are DFQATT and SNEGSKA (reference sequence). V dropped 1 base and J dropped 2; count of bases not matched to a gene: 11. CDR3 nucleotides: TGCAGTGCTAGAGGTACCACAGGACTAGCGGGAGGATTCACAGATACGCAGTATTTT. It yields the protein CSARGTTGLAGGFTDTQYF.

The chain recombines TRBV20-1 with TRBJ1-4; 10 bases are shared with TRBD1. V trimming: 3 bases; J trimming: 10 bases; junction bases outside the gene matches: 8. Germline V gene lookup returns CDR1 DFQATT and CDR2 SNEGSKA (reference sequence). The CDR3 extends over 14 amino acids. CDR3: CSARPGQGFVKLFF. In nucleotides, the CDR3 is TGCAGTGCTAGGCCGGGACAGGGGTTCGTAAAACTGTTTTTT.

This clonotype was recorded only once. J is TRBJ2-5 and V is TRBV12-3 or TRBV12-4; possibly TRBD1 for D (6 bases). The CDR3 runs to 16 residues. Trimming removed 0 bases from V and 2 bases from J, with 13 bases in between. The CDR3 region has the DNA TGTGCCAGCAGTTTAGCCAGGGGCGGCCAACAAGAGACCCAGTACTTC. Translating gives CASSLARGGQQETQYF.

The chain carries TRBV2 and TRBJ1-2; D gene ambiguous. The CDR3 has 14 amino acids. V was cut by 6 bases and J by 6 bases, with 17 bases left in between. CDR1 SNHLY and CDR2 FYNNEI come from the germline V gene. CDR3 coding DNA: TGTGCCAGCAGCGCCTCAAACCCCACGGATGGCTACACCTTC. Its translation: CASSASNPTDGYTF. The whole variable domain, filled in from reference TRBV2 and TRBJ1-2, reads EPEVTQTPSHQVTQMGQEVILRCVPISNHLYFYWYRQILGQKVEFLVSFYNNEISEKSEIFDDQFSVERPDGSNFTLKIRSTKLEDSAMYFCASSASNPTDGYTFGSGTRLTVV.

The chain combines TRBV7-9 with TRBJ1-4; tentatively, D is TRBD1 (5 bases). This CDR3 has 15 residues. Looked up from germline, CDR1 is SEHNR and CDR2 is FQNEAQ (reference sequence). V lost 5 bases, J lost 11 bases, and 21 bases lay in between. CDR3 amino acids: CASSPGDPRVTKLFF. The CDR3 DNA sequence: TGTGCCAGCAGCCCTGGGGACCCCCGAGTGACTAAACTGTTTTTT.

The genes are TRBV7-2 and TRBJ2-1, with a tentative D call TRBD2 (6 bases). Between the trimmed V and J ends, which lost 3 bases and 4 bases, there was a span of 10 bases. CDR3 size: 14 residues. The germline V gene encodes CDR1 SGHTA and CDR2 FQGNSA. The CDR3 region has the DNA TGTGCCAGCAGCTTTTTTCGGGGGTACAATGAGCAGTTCTTC. Residues: CASSFFRGYNEQFF.

Only a few counts were recorded for this clonotype. This chain's CDR3 is CASSLGRRVVQETQYF. CDR3 sequence (DNA): TGTGCCAGCAGCTTAGGACGCCGGGTTGTCCAAGAGACCCAGTACTTC. The chain has TRBV7-9 and TRBJ2-5; no reliable D call. Trimming removed 1 base at V and 1 base at J, with 13 bases between. Germline V CDR1 and CDR2: SEHNR, FQNEAQ (reference sequence). CDR3 length equals 16 residues.

This clonotype was recorded only once. The V gene is TRBV7-2, the J gene TRBJ2-2; 8 bases match TRBD2. The CDR3 contains 19 residues. Trimming at V came to 1 base and at J to 4 bases, leaving 14 bases not matched to a gene. Germline values: CDR1 SGHTA, CDR2 FQGNSA. The CDR3 DNA sequence: TGTGCCAGCAGCTTAGTAGGGATGTACGGGGGGGGCGTCACCGGGGAGCTGTTTTTT. This gives the protein CASSLVGMYGGGVTGELFF.

This clonotype was seen only a few times. The chain joins TRBV11-1 to TRBJ1-5, with a weak D call TRBD1 (6 bases). CDR1 is SGHAT and CDR2 is FQDESV in the germline V gene (reference sequence). The CDR3 has 15 residues. V dropped 3 bases and J dropped 4 bases, with 13 bases sitting between them. CDR3 in amino acids: CASSLGHNRNQPQHF. The CDR3 nucleotides are TGTGCCAGCAGCTTGGGACATAATAGGAATCAGCCCCAGCATTTT.

The chain combines TRBV20-1 with TRBJ1-2; 10 bases are shared with TRBD1. From germline, CDR1 is DFQATT and CDR2 SNEGSKA (reference sequence). The CDR3 runs to 17 residues. Germline trimming cut 0 bases from V and 4 bases from J; bases unmatched to any gene: 11. CDR3 nucleotides: TGCAGTGCTAGAGATAAGGGACAGGGGACGAGGGTCTATGGCTACACCTTC. It encodes CSARDKGQGTRVYGYTF.